Listed below are T cell receptor beta chains from one sample, sequenced in a study of shared clonotypes between healthy human individuals. Generated by immunoSEQ multiplex PCR, the TCRdb table keeps only in-frame clones and is missing some. The repertoire consists of about a million clones, with approximately 76% occurring once and the leading ten covering approximately 1.5%. The sample consisted of memory CD4+ T cells sorted from blood. The receptor source for this set is a man aged 18 to 30 in good health. Both conserved end residues are part of each CDR3. A D gene is named only where the DNA matches it firmly. A clone size is listed for some rows: how often the clone was seen (once, few, many), or a class if it is expanded.

v_call: TRBV14; clone_size: .; d_call: .; j_call: TRBJ1-4; cdr3_aa: CASSRNIQDREKLFF; cdr3_nt: TGTGCCAGCAGCCGAAATATACAGGACCGAGAAAAACTGTTTTTT
v_call: TRBV4-3; clone_size: .; d_call: TRBD1; j_call: TRBJ1-1; cdr3_aa: CASSQGDRVTEAFF; cdr3_nt: TGCGCCAGCAGCCAAGGGGACAGGGTCACTGAAGCTTTCTTT
v_call: TRBV7-2; clone_size: .; d_call: .; j_call: TRBJ2-3; cdr3_aa: CASSLGGSTGTGTDTQYF; cdr3_nt: TGTGCCAGCAGCTTAGGGGGGTCAACAGGTACTGGAACAGATACGCAGTATTTT
v_call: TRBV2; clone_size: .; d_call: TRBD1; j_call: TRBJ2-1; cdr3_aa: CASRQGLDEQFF; cdr3_nt: TGTGCCAGCAGACAGGGGTTAGATGAGCAGTTCTTC
v_call: TRBV5-1; clone_size: .; d_call: .; j_call: TRBJ1-3; cdr3_aa: CASSESNSGNTIYF; cdr3_nt: TGCGCCAGCAGTGAAAGCAACTCTGGAAACACCATATATTTT
v_call: TRBV2; clone_size: .; d_call: TRBD2; j_call: TRBJ2-3; cdr3_aa: CASSDRGLAGGIDTQYF; cdr3_nt: TGTGCCAGCAGTGACAGGGGACTAGCGGGAGGGATAGATACGCAGTATTTT
v_call: TRBV6-5; clone_size: .; d_call: .; j_call: TRBJ2-1; cdr3_aa: CATRGFLEADEQFF; cdr3_nt: TGTGCCACCAGGGGCTTCCTTGAGGCCGATGAGCAGTTCTTC
v_call: TRBV11-1; clone_size: .; d_call: .; j_call: TRBJ1-1; cdr3_aa: CASSLNSEAFF; cdr3_nt: TGTGCCAGCAGCTTAAACAGTGAAGCTTTCTTT
v_call: TRBV18; clone_size: once; d_call: .; j_call: TRBJ2-1; cdr3_aa: CASSQRVSGDTYNEQFF; cdr3_nt: TGTGCCAGCTCACAACGGGTTAGCGGCGACACCTACAATGAGCAGTTCTTC
v_call: TRBV5-4; clone_size: .; d_call: .; j_call: TRBJ2-3; cdr3_aa: CASSSPPWTDTQYF; cdr3_nt: TGTGCCAGCAGCTCACCCCCCTGGACAGATACGCAGTATTTT
v_call: TRBV7-2; clone_size: .; d_call: .; j_call: TRBJ2-7; cdr3_aa: CASSLSGTPSYEQYF; cdr3_nt: TGTGCCAGCAGCTTATCCGGGACGCCCTCCTACGAGCAGTACTTC
v_call: TRBV6-6; clone_size: .; d_call: TRBD1; j_call: TRBJ2-7; cdr3_aa: CASITGTGGADEQYF; cdr3_nt: TGTGCCAGCATTACTGGGACAGGGGGCGCGGACGAGCAGTACTTC
v_call: TRBV6-4; clone_size: .; d_call: .; j_call: TRBJ2-3; cdr3_aa: CASSIRASPTDTQYF; cdr3_nt: TGTGCCAGCAGTATCCGGGCCTCTCCCACAGATACGCAGTATTTT
v_call: TRBV15; clone_size: .; d_call: .; j_call: TRBJ2-6; cdr3_aa: CATSRVTLPFSGANVLTF; cdr3_nt: TGTGCCACCAGCAGAGTGACCCTCCCCTTCTCTGGGGCCAACGTCCTGACTTTC
v_call: TRBV27; clone_size: .; d_call: .; j_call: TRBJ2-3; cdr3_aa: CASSLSPGLAGTDTQYF; cdr3_nt: TGTGCCAGCAGTTTATCACCCGGATTAGCGGGCACAGATACGCAGTATTTT
v_call: TRBV10-3; clone_size: few; d_call: .; j_call: TRBJ1-2; cdr3_aa: CAISPGRSTNYGYTF; cdr3_nt: TGTGCCATCAGCCCTGGACGGTCCACAAACTATGGCTACACCTTC
v_call: TRBV6-5; clone_size: .; d_call: .; j_call: TRBJ1-1; cdr3_aa: CASSYKRGSTEAFF; cdr3_nt: TGTGCCAGCAGCTATAAACGGGGTAGCACTGAAGCTTTCTTT